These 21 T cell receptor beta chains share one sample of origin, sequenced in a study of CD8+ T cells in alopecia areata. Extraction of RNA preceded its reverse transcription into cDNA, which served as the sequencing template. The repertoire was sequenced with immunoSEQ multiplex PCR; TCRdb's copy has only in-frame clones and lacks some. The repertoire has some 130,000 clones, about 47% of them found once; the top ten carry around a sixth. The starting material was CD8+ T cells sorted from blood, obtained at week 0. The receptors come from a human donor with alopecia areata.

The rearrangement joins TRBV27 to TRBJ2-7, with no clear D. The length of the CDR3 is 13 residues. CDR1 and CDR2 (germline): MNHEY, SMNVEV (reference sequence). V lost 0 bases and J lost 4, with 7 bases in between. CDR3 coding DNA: TGTGCCAGCAGTTTATCTCCCGAGTACGAGCAGTACTTC. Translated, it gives CASSLSPEYEQYF.

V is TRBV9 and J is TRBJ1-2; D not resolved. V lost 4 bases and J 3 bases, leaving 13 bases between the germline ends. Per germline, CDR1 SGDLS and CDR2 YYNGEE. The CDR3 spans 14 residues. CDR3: CASSPTDNHYGYTF. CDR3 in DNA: TGTGCCAGCAGCCCGACCGACAACCACTATGGCTACACCTTC.

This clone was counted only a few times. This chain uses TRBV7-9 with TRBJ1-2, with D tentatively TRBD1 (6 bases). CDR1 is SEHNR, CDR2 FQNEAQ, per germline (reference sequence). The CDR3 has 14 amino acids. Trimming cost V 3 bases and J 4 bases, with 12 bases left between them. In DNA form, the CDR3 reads TGTGCCAGCAGCTTTCAACAGGGCTCCTATGGCTACACCTTC. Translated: CASSFQQGSYGYTF.

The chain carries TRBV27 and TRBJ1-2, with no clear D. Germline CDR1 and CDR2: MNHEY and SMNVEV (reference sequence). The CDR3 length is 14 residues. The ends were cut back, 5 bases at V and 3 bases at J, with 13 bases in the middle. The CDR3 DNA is TGTGCCAGCAGTAGGACTAGGGAATACTATGGCTACACCTTC. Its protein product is CASSRTREYYGYTF.

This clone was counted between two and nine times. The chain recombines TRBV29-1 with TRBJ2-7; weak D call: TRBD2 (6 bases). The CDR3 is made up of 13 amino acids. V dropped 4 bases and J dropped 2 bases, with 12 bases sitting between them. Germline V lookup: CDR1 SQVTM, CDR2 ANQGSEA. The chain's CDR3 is CSVVRGVTYEQYF. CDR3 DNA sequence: TGCAGCGTTGTACGCGGGGTCACCTACGAGCAGTACTTC.

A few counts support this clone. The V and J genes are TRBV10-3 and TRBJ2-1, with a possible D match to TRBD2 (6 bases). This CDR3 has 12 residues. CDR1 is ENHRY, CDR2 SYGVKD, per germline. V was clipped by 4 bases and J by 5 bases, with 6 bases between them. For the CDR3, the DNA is TGTGCCATCAGTGCGGGAGACAATGAGCAGTTCTTC. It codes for CAISAGDNEQFF.

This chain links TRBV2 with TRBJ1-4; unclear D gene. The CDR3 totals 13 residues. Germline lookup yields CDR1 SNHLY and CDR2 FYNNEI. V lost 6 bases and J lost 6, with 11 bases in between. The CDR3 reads CASSGGLDEKLFF. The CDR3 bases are TGTGCCAGCAGCGGAGGACTTGATGAAAAACTGTTTTTT.

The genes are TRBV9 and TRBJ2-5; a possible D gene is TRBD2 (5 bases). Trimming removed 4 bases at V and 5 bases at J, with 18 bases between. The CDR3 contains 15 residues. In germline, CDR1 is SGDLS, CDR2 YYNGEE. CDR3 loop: CASSSTIPGGETQYF. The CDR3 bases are TGTGCCAGCAGCTCCACTATTCCAGGCGGGGAGACCCAGTACTTC.

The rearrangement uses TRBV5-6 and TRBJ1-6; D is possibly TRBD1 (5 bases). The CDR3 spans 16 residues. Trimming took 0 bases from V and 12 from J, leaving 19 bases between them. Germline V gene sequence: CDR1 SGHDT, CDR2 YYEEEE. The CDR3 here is CASSLGFRVGREPLHF. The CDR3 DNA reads TGTGCCAGCAGCTTGGGGTTCAGGGTTGGTCGGGAACCCCTCCACTTT. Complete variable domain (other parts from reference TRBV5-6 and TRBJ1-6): DAGVTQSPTHLIKTRGQQVTLRCSPKSGHDTVSWYQQALGQGPQFIFQYYEEEERQRGNFPDRFSGHQFPNYSSELNVNALLLGDSALYLCASSLGFRVGREPLHFGNGTRLTVT.

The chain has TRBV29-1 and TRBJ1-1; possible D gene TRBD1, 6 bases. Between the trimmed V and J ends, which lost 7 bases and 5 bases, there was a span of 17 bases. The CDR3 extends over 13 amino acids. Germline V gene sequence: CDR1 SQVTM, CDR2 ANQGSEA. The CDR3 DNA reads TGCAGCGCCCTCGACAGGATTTTAACTGAAGCTTTCTTT. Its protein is CSALDRILTEAFF.

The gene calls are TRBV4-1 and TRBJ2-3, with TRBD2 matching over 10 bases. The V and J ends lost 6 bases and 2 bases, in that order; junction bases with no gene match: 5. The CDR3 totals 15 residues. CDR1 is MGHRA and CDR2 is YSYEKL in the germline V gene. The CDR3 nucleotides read TGCGCCAGCAGAGGGCTAGCGGGGGTCACAGATACGCAGTATTTT. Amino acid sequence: CASRGLAGVTDTQYF.

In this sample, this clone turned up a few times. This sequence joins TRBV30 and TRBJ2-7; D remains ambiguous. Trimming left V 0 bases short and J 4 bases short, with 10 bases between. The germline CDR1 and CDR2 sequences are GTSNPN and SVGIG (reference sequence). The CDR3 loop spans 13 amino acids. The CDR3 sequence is CAWSVGSLYEQYF. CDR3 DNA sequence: TGTGCCTGGAGTGTAGGCAGCCTTTACGAGCAGTACTTC.

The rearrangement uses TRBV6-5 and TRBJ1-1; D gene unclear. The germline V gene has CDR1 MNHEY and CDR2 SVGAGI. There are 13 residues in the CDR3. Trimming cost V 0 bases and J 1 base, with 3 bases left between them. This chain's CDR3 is CASSYSKNTEAFF. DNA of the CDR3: TGTGCCAGCAGTTACTCAAAGAACACTGAAGCTTTCTTT.

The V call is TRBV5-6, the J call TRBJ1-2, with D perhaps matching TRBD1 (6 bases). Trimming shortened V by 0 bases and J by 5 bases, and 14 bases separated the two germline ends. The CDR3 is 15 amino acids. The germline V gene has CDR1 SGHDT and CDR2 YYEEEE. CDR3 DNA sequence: TGTGCCAGCAGCTTGGGCCCCAGGGGTCGGTATGGCTACACCTTC. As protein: CASSLGPRGRYGYTF.

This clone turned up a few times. In nucleotides, the CDR3 is TGTGCCAGCAGCCTGGGACAGGTTCCCGACGAGCAGTACTTC. It is translated as CASSLGQVPDEQYF. The rearrangement uses TRBV6-5 and TRBJ2-7; 8 positions agree with TRBD1. The CDR3 spans 14 residues. Germline V gene data show CDR1 as MNHEY and CDR2 as SVGAGI. Trimming cost V 6 bases and J 5 bases; bases outside gene matches: 9.

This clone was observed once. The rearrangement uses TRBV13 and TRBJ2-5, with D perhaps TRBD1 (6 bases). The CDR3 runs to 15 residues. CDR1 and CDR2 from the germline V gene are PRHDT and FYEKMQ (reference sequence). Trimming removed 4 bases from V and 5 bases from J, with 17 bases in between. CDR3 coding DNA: TGTGCCAGCAGCTCGTTGGGGCAGGGGATGGAGACCCAGTACTTC. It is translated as CASSSLGQGMETQYF.

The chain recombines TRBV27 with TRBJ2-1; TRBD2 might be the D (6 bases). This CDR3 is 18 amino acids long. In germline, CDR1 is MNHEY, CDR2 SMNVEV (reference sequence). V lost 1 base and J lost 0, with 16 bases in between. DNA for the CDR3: TGTGCCAGCAGTTTATTGTGGATTCGGGGGAGCTCCTACAATGAGCAGTTCTTC. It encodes CASSLLWIRGSSYNEQFF.

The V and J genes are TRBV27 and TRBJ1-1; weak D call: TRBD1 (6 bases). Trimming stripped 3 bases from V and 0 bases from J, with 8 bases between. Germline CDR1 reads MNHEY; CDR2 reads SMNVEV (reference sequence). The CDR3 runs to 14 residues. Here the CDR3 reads CASSLGTLNTEAFF. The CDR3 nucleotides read TGTGCCAGCAGTTTGGGGACACTGAACACTGAAGCTTTCTTT.

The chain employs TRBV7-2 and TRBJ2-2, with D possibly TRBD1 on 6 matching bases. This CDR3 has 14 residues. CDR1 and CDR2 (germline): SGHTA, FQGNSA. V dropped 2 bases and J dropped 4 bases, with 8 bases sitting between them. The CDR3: CASSLSGVTGELFF. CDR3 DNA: TGTGCCAGCAGCTTATCAGGGGTCACCGGGGAGCTGTTTTTT.

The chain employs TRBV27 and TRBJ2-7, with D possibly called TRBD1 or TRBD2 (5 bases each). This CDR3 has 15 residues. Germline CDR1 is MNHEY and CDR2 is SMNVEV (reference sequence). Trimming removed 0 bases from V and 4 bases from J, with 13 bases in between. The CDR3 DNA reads TGTGCCAGCAGTTTATCCGGGGACCTAGGGTACGAGCAGTACTTC. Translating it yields CASSLSGDLGYEQYF.

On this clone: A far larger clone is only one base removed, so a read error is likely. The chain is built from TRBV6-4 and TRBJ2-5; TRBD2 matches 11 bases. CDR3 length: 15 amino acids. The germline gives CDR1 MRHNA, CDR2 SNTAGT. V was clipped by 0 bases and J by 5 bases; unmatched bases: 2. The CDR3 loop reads CASSDSSGGAETQYF. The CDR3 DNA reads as TGTGCCAGCAGTGACTCTAGCGGGGGGGCCGAGACCCAGTACTTC.